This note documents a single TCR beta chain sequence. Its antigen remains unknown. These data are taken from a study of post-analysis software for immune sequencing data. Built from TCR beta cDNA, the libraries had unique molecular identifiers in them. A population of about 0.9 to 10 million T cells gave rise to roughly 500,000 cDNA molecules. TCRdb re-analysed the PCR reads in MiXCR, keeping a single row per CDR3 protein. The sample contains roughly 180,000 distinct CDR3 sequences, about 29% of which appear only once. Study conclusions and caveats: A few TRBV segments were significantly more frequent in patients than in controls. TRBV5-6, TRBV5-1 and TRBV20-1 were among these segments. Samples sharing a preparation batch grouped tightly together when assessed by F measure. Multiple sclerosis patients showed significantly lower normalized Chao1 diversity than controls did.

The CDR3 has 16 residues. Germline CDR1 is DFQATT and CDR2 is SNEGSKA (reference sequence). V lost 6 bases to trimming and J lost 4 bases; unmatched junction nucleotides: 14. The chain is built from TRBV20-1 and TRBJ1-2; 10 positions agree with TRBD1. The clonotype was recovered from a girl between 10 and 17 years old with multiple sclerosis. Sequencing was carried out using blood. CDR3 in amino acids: CSAVLSGQGVAYGYTF. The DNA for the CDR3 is TGCAGTGCGGTCCTTTCCGGACAGGGGGTTGCCTATGGCTACACCTTC.